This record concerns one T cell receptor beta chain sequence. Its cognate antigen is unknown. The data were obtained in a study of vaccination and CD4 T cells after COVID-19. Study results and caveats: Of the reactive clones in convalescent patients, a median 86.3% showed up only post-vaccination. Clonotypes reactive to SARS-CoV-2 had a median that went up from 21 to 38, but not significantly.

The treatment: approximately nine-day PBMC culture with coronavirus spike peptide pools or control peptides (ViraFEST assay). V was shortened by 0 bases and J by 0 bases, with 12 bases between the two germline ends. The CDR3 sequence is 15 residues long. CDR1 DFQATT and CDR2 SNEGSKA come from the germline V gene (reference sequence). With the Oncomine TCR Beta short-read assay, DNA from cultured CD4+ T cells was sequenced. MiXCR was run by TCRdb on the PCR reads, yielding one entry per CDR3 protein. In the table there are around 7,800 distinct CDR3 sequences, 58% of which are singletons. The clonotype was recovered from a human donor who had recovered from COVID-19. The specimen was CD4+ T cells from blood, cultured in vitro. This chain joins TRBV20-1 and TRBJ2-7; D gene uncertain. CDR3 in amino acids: CSARDLDLSSYEQYF. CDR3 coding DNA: TGCAGTGCTAGAGATCTCGACCTAAGCTCCTACGAGCAGTACTTC.